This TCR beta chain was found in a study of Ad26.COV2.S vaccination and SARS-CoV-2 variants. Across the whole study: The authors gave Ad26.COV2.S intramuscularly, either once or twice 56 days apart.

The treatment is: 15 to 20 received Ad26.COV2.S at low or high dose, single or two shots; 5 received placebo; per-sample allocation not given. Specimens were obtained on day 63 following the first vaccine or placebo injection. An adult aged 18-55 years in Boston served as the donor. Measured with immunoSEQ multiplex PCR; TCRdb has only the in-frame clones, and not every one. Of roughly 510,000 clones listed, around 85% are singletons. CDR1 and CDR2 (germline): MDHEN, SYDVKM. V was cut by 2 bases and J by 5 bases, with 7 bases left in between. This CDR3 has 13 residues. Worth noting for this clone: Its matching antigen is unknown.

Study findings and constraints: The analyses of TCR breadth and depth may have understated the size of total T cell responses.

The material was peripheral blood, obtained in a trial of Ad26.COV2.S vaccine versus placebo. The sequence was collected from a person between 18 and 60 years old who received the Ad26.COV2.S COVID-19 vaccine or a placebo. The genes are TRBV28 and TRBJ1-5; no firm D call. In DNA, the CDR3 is TGTGCCAGCAGTTTACAGGAGTATCAGCCCCAGCATTTT. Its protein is CASSLQEYQPQHF.